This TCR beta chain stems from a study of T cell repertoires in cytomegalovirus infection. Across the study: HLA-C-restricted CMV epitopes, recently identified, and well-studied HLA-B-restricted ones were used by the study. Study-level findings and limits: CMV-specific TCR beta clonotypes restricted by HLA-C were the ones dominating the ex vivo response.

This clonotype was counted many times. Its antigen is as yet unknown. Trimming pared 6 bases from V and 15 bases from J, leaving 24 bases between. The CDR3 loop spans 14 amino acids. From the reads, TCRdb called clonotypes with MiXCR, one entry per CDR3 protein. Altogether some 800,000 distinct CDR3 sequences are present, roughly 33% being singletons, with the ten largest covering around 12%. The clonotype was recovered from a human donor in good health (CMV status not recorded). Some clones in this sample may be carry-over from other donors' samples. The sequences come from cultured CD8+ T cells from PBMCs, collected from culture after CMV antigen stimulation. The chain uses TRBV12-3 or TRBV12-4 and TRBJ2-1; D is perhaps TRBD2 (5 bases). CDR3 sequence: CASSLTRADPSLFF. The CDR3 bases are TGTGCCAGCAGCCTGACGAGGGCGGACCCGAGCTTGTTCTTC.